The clone carrying this TCR beta chain was observed many times. What it binds is unknown. It was 5'RACE with constant-segment primers that produced the TCR alpha and TCR beta cDNA libraries, which carried sample barcodes and UMIs. Using its own MiXCR run on the 5' RACE reads, TCRdb lists one record per CDR3 protein. Among tens of thousands of distinct CDR3 sequences listed, around 12% were seen once. This record belongs to a study of T-cell memory formation after mild COVID-19. At the level of the study: Each donor largely had its own TCR clusters. General observations from the study: Confirmation was lacking for SARS-CoV-2 specificity of second-wave clones that peaked on day 37.

The TCR sequence derives from a man between 18 and 35 years old who had mild COVID-19 (a few samples of this study predate the infection). Cell type and time point are not known. The material sequenced was PBMCs or a T cell subset sorted from them (not recorded which).

CDR3: CATSLTGGYNEQFF. The CDR3 bases are TGTGCCACCAGTCTAACAGGCGGATACAATGAGCAGTTCTTC. The chain joins TRBV24-1 to TRBJ2-1; D might be TRBD1 (5 bases). This CDR3 has 14 residues. V dropped 6 bases and J dropped 4 bases, with 12 bases sitting between them. From germline, CDR1 is KGHDR and CDR2 SFDVKD.